Following are 8 T cell receptor beta chains from one sample sequenced in a study of early T cells in non-severe SARS-CoV-2 infection. TCRdb passed the 5' RACE reads through MiXCR, listing each CDR3 protein once. The sample includes about 64,000 distinct CDR3 sequences, less than 5% of them seen just once. Sequenced input: whole blood. The receptors originated from an adult who was a healthcare worker with PCR-confirmed SARS-CoV-2 infection or an uninfected control (not recorded which).

Many counts were recorded for this clonotype. The chain is built from TRBV6-5 and TRBJ1-1; TRBD1 might be the D (5 bases). V was shortened by 4 bases and J by 1 base, with 10 bases between the two germline ends. Germline assignment: CDR1 MNHEY and CDR2 SVGAGI. There are 14 residues in the CDR3. For the CDR3, the DNA is TGTGCCAGCAGTTTCCAACAGGCGAACACTGAAGCTTTCTTT. Amino acids: CASSFQQANTEAFF.

This clonotype was detected many times. The chain uses TRBV6-6 and TRBJ1-6; tentative D call: TRBD1 (6 bases). This CDR3 contains 13 residues. Germline loops: CDR1 MNHNY, CDR2 SVGAGI (reference sequence). V was trimmed by 6 bases and J by 8 bases, leaving 11 bases between them. CDR3 region: CASSRDNYSPLHF. CDR3 in DNA: TGTGCCAGCAGCCGGGACAATTATTCACCCCTCCACTTT.

This clonotype was seen more than once but under ten times. This sequence joins TRBV6-1 and TRBJ2-1; tentatively, D is TRBD1 (7 bases). The CDR3 runs 15 residues. Germline V gene sequence: CDR1 MNHNS, CDR2 SASEGT. V was shortened by 5 bases and J by 5 bases, with 16 bases between the two germline ends. Here the CDR3 reads CASSLNRGGNNEQFF. For the CDR3, the DNA is TGTGCCAGCAGTCTAAACAGGGGAGGAAACAATGAGCAGTTCTTC.

This clonotype was found many times. The V gene is TRBV24-1, the J gene TRBJ1-5; 7 bases fit TRBD1. CDR3 length: 15 amino acids. Germline V CDR1 and CDR2: KGHDR, SFDVKD. Losses at the gene ends were 6 bases for V and 0 bases for J; bases not matched to a gene: 4. The CDR3 DNA sequence: TGTGCCACCAGTTCCGGACAGGATAGCAATCAGCCCCAGCATTTT. It encodes CATSSGQDSNQPQHF.

Only a few counts were recorded for this clonotype. The V call is TRBV5-5, the J call TRBJ1-1; D is uncertain. The germline V and J ends were trimmed by 0 bases and 8 bases, with 11 bases remaining between them. The CDR3 loop spans 13 amino acids. Germline V gene data show CDR1 as SGHKS and CDR2 as YYEKEE (reference sequence). The CDR3: CASSLVVWWEAFF. Here the CDR3 DNA reads TGTGCCAGCAGCTTGGTGGTATGGTGGGAAGCTTTCTTT.

This clonotype was seen repeatedly, ten times or more. The chain is built from TRBV6-5 and TRBJ2-7, with D perhaps TRBD2 (6 bases). V was clipped by 5 bases and J by 3 bases, with 11 bases between them. Germline V gene sequence: CDR1 MNHEY, CDR2 SVGAGI. The CDR3 extends over 13 amino acids. In DNA form, the CDR3 reads TGTGCCAGCAGTCCCGGGGGATACTACGAGCAGTACTTC. Amino acid sequence: CASSPGGYYEQYF.

This clonotype appeared many times. The chain recombines TRBV19 with TRBJ2-3; D is possibly TRBD2 (6 bases). This CDR3 has 14 amino acids. Per the germline V gene, CDR1 is LNHDA and CDR2 is SQIVND (reference sequence). V lost 1 base to trimming and J lost 6 bases, with 11 bases between them. For the CDR3, the DNA is TGTGCCAGTAGTATAGGGCCAGGGACTGATACGCAGTATTTT. Translated, it gives CASSIGPGTDTQYF.

This clonotype was found many times. The V and J genes are TRBV21-1 and TRBJ2-3. TRBV21-1 is a known pseudogene. The CDR3 has 13 residues. CDR3 in DNA: TGTGCCAGCAGCAAAGGAAAATGGATCGGGCAGTATTTT. It encodes CASSKGKWIGQYF.